The 17 T cell receptor beta chains below were found in one sample sequenced in a study of blood T cell repertoires in COVID-19. Sequenced by immunoSEQ multiplex PCR; TCRdb stores in-frame clones only, minus some. The data contain about 440,000 clones, roughly 91% of them singletons. The sequenced material came from PBMCs or T cells enriched from blood (not recorded which). These receptor sequences come from a man aged 18-30 years who had recovered from COVID-19.

The rearrangement uses TRBV28 and TRBJ1-2; D remains unclear. CDR3 length: 16 amino acids. Trimming removed 1 base at V and 8 bases at J, with 20 bases between. The germline V gene has CDR1 MDHEN and CDR2 SYDVKM. The CDR3 spells CASSLSIGGVTGGYTF. Here the CDR3 DNA reads TGTGCCAGCAGTTTATCAATAGGTGGGGTCACGGGGGGCTACACCTTC.

This clone was detected only once. The chain uses TRBV9 and TRBJ2-3; possible D gene TRBD1, 6 bases. Germline lookup yields CDR1 SGDLS and CDR2 YYNGEE. V shed 0 bases and J shed 3 bases, with 14 bases lying between them. The CDR3 loop spans 16 amino acids. CDR3 coding DNA: TGTGCCAGCAGCGTAGGCAACTCACAGGGAACAGATACGCAGTATTTT. It translates to CASSVGNSQGTDTQYF.

V usage is TRBV30 and J usage is TRBJ2-3; TRBD2 aligns across 13 bases. The CDR3 contains 19 residues. Germline lookup yields CDR1 GTSNPN and CDR2 SVGIG (reference sequence). After removal of 0 bases from V and 3 bases from J, the junction contained 12 bases not matched to a gene. CDR3 protein: CAWSVGHRTSGSFTDTQYF. The CDR3 nucleotides read TGTGCCTGGAGTGTAGGGCATCGGACTAGCGGGAGTTTTACAGATACGCAGTATTTT.

V and J are TRBV7-3 and TRBJ1-6; 9 bases are a match to TRBD1. Germline lookup yields CDR1 SGHTA and CDR2 FQGTGA. Trimming cost V 4 bases and J 10 bases; bases outside gene matches: 5. The CDR3 sequence is 14 residues long. CDR3: CASSSGTGFSPLHF. Here the CDR3 DNA reads TGTGCCAGCAGCTCAGGGACAGGGTTCTCACCCCTCCACTTT.

V and J are TRBV20-1 and TRBJ1-4; D not certain. There are 13 residues in the CDR3. V lost 3 bases, J lost 8 bases, and 13 bases lay in between. Per germline, CDR1 DFQATT and CDR2 SNEGSKA (reference sequence). The CDR3 loop is CSASFSRGEKLFF. Written as DNA, the CDR3 is TGCAGTGCTAGTTTTTCCCGAGGGGAAAAACTGTTTTTT.

This chain links TRBV11-2 with TRBJ1-4; 7 bases fit TRBD1. The germline V gene has CDR1 SGHAT and CDR2 FQNNGV. The CDR3 runs to 15 residues. With 1 base clipped from V and 10 bases from J, the junction kept 9 bases outside the gene matches. CDR3 sequence reads: CASSLGTGSGGKLFF. The DNA for the CDR3 is TGTGCCAGCAGCTTAGGGACAGGAAGCGGAGGAAAACTGTTTTTT.

The V call is TRBV28, the J call TRBJ2-7; TRBD2 matches 9 bases. The CDR3 runs 13 residues. Germline CDR1 MDHEN, CDR2 SYDVKM. Unmatched junction bases numbered 4, after V lost 7 bases and J lost 3 bases. CDR3 loop: CASTSSGNYEQYF. CDR3 nucleotides: TGTGCCAGCACGTCTAGCGGGAACTACGAGCAGTACTTC.

The V call is TRBV4-2, the J call TRBJ2-1; D perhaps matches TRBD1 (10 bases). The CDR3 extends over 21 amino acids. Germline V lookup: CDR1 LGHNA, CDR2 YNFKEQ. V was shortened by 4 bases and J by 0 bases, with 28 bases between the two germline ends. As DNA, the CDR3 is TGTGCCAGCAGCCCGCGACAGGGGGCGGCTAGCGGGACGAGCTCCTACAATGAGCAGTTCTTC. Residues: CASSPRQGAASGTSSYNEQFF.

This clone was seen many times. Other DNA sequences of this sample code for an identical CDR3. This rearrangement joins TRBV27 to TRBJ2-7; D may be TRBD1 (6 bases). Germline V gene data show CDR1 as MNHEY and CDR2 as SMNVEV (reference sequence). This CDR3 has 14 amino acids. V lost 5 bases and J 0 bases, leaving 11 bases between the germline ends. The CDR3 protein is CASSPTGYSYEQYF. The CDR3 DNA reads as TGTGCCAGCAGTCCGACAGGATACTCCTACGAGCAGTACTTC.

This clone has only a few counts. V usage is TRBV28 and J usage is TRBJ1-2; 12 positions agree with TRBD1. This CDR3 contains 18 residues. CDR1 and CDR2 from the germline V gene are MDHEN and SYDVKM. The J segment lost 6 bases and the V segment lost 4 bases, leaving 15 bases of the junction unmatched. CDR3 loop: CASSSYPGQGALYHGYTF. The CDR3 coding sequence is TGTGCCAGCAGTTCTTACCCGGGACAGGGGGCGCTTTATCATGGCTACACCTTC.

This chain uses TRBV5-8 with TRBJ2-6; 10 nucleotides match TRBD1. CDR3 length equals 17 residues. CDR1 SGHTS and CDR2 YDEGEE come from the germline V gene. The ends lost 0 bases at V and 0 bases at J; junction bases unmatched: 0. CDR3 DNA sequence: TGTGCCAGCAGCTTGGGGACAGGGGGCTCTGGGGCCAACGTCCTGACTTTC. This encodes CASSLGTGGSGANVLTF.

The chain employs TRBV20-1 and TRBJ2-7, with 8 bases that match TRBD2. CDR3 size: 14 residues. Germline V gene lookup returns CDR1 DFQATT and CDR2 SNEGSKA (reference sequence). Trimming removed 3 bases from V and 1 base from J; junction bases left unmatched: 5. CDR3 DNA sequence: TGCAGTGCTAGTAACCCTAGCGGGTCCTACGAGCAGTACTTC. As protein: CSASNPSGSYEQYF.

CDR3 nucleotides: TGCGCCAGCAGCCAACAACAGGGGAACACCGGGGAGCTGTTTTTT. This codes for CASSQQQGNTGELFF. The chain joins TRBV5-1 to TRBJ2-2; TRBD1 is a possible D gene (6 bases). Looked up from germline, CDR1 is SGHRS and CDR2 is YFSETQ. The CDR3 sequence is 15 residues long. V was trimmed by 4 bases and J by 1 base, leaving 11 bases between them. Variable domain in full (rest from reference TRBV5-1 and TRBJ2-2): KAGVTQTPRYLIKTRGQQVTLSCSPISGHRSVSWYQQTPGQGLQFLFEYFSETQRNKGNFPGRFSGRQFSNSRSEMNVSTLELGDSALYLCASSQQQGNTGELFFGEGSRLTVL.

This chain joins TRBV6-5 and TRBJ1-2, with D tentatively TRBD1 (5 bases). V lost 4 bases to trimming and J lost 7 bases, with 10 bases between them. The CDR3 has 12 amino acids. Germline loops: CDR1 MNHEY, CDR2 SVGAGI. CDR3 sequence: CASSWRGGGYTF. CDR3 DNA: TGTGCCAGCAGTTGGAGGGGTGGTGGCTACACCTTC.

In this sample, this clone turned up a few times. This chain connects TRBV6-2 or TRBV6-3 to TRBJ1-5; possibly TRBD1 for D (6 bases). There are 15 residues in the CDR3. Germline V lookup: CDR1 MNHEY, CDR2 SVGEGT. V shed 2 bases and J shed 4 bases, with 12 bases lying between them. CDR3 loop: CASSYTNRVNQPQHF. Written as DNA, the CDR3 is TGTGCCAGCAGTTACACAAACAGGGTAAATCAGCCCCAGCATTTT.

The chain is built from TRBV29-1 and TRBJ2-1, with D perhaps matching TRBD1 (5 bases). Germline V lookup: CDR1 SQVTM, CDR2 ANQGSEA. This CDR3 comprises 15 residues. The V end was cut by 3 bases, the J end by 2 bases, with 14 bases between. The CDR3 sequence is CSVEFGQGPYNEQFF. The CDR3 DNA is TGCAGCGTTGAGTTCGGGCAGGGTCCCTACAATGAGCAGTTCTTC.

This chain links TRBV28 with TRBJ2-3; 11 nucleotides line up with TRBD2. The CDR3 covers 16 residues. Per germline, CDR1 MDHEN and CDR2 SYDVKM. With 5 bases clipped from V and 4 bases from J, the junction kept 8 bases outside the gene matches. CDR3 region: CASSGYGTSGSDTQYF. The CDR3 DNA reads as TGTGCCAGCAGTGGATATGGGACTAGCGGATCAGATACGCAGTATTTT.